A single sample gave rise to the 10 T cell receptor beta chains below, sequenced in a study of T-cell memory formation after mild COVID-19. TCRdb re-called the 5' RACE reads with MiXCR, one entry per CDR3 protein. The table shows approximately 98,000 distinct CDR3 sequences, with roughly a sixth occurring only once. Sequences were obtained from PBMCs or a T cell subset sorted from them (not recorded which). These receptors came from a man aged 18 to 29 who had mild COVID-19 (a few samples of this study predate the infection). Cell type and time point are not known.

This clonotype was counted between two and nine times. CDR3 nucleotide sequence: TGTGCCAGCAGCGAGGCCCCGGGACAGCGGGTTACTGAAGCTTTCTTT. Residues: CASSEAPGQRVTEAFF. The chain couples TRBV7-2 to TRBJ1-1; 7 nucleotides line up with TRBD1. V dropped 5 bases and J dropped 5; count of bases not matched to a gene: 14. CDR1 SGHTA and CDR2 FQGNSA come from the germline V gene. The CDR3 length is 16 residues.

The V call is TRBV20-1, the J call TRBJ2-7; D gene unclear. CDR1 and CDR2 from the germline V gene are DFQATT and SNEGSKA (reference sequence). The CDR3 sequence is 13 residues long. Between the trimmed V and J ends, which lost 3 bases and 4 bases, there was a span of 13 bases. CDR3 nucleotide sequence: TGCAGTGCTAGCCCACCCAACCGTTACGAGCAGTACTTC. This encodes CSASPPNRYEQYF.

This clonotype was counted a few times. The chain recombines TRBV12-3 or TRBV12-4 with TRBJ2-1; TRBD2 is a possible D gene (6 bases). V shed 6 bases and J shed 8 bases, with 23 bases lying between them. This CDR3 has 16 residues. This CDR3 is CASRMRRDPGDDEQFF. The CDR3 bases are TGTGCCAGCAGAATGCGGAGGGACCCGGGGGACGATGAGCAGTTCTTC.

The gene calls are TRBV18 and TRBJ2-1; 12 bases map to TRBD2. The length of the CDR3 is 18 residues. Germline loops: CDR1 KGHSH, CDR2 LQKENI. Trimming at V came to 1 base and at J to 0 bases, leaving 4 bases not matched to a gene. The CDR3 sequence is CASSPRTSGDHSYNEQFF. DNA for the CDR3: TGTGCCAGCTCACCACGGACTAGCGGGGACCACTCCTACAATGAGCAGTTCTTC.

This clonotype was detected a few times. The V call is TRBV5-1, the J call TRBJ2-7; TRBD2 is a possible D gene (5 bases). This CDR3 region has 13 residues. V gave up 0 bases and J gave up 4 bases, with 8 bases separating them. Germline loops: CDR1 SGHRS, CDR2 YFSETQ. For the CDR3, the DNA is TGCGCCAGCAGCTTGGACTCGGGGTACGAGCAGTACTTC. Translating it yields CASSLDSGYEQYF.

The V gene is TRBV2, the J gene TRBJ2-7, with 8 bases identical to TRBD1. In germline, CDR1 is SNHLY, CDR2 FYNNEI. J lost 6 bases, V lost 6 bases, and 16 bases had no gene match. The CDR3 consists of 16 residues. The CDR3 DNA reads TGTGCCAGCAGGGCGACCCGGACAGGGTCTACTACCGAGCAGTACTTC. Residues: CASRATRTGSTTEQYF. Drawing the rest from reference TRBV2 and TRBJ2-7, the complete variable domain is EPEVTQTPSHQVTQMGQEVILRCVPISNHLYFYWYRQILGQKVEFLVSFYNNEISEKSEIFDDQFSVERPDGSNFTLKIRSTKLEDSAMYFCASRATRTGSTTEQYFGPGTRLTVT.

V usage is TRBV12-3 or TRBV12-4 and J usage is TRBJ1-6; 7 positions agree with TRBD1. V shed 6 bases and J 7 bases; nucleotides not matched to a gene: 9. The CDR3 runs 15 residues. The CDR3 is CASREQGTGNSPLHF. The CDR3 DNA is TGTGCCAGCAGGGAACAGGGGACCGGGAATTCACCCCTCCACTTT.

This clonotype was found a few times. V gene TRBV7-2 combines with J gene TRBJ2-5, with D unresolved. V shed 4 bases and J shed 1 base, with 7 bases lying between them. This CDR3 has 13 residues. Germline CDR1 is SGHTA and CDR2 is FQGNSA. CDR3 sequence (DNA): TGTGCCAGCAGCTATTCCCTCCAAGAGACCCAGTACTTC. It codes for CASSYSLQETQYF.

V gene TRBV5-5 combines with J gene TRBJ2-7; 7 nucleotides match TRBD1. This CDR3 spans 14 amino acids. Germline-derived CDR1 and CDR2 are SGHKS and YYEKEE (reference sequence). Unmatched junction bases numbered 6, after V lost 4 bases and J lost 2 bases. The CDR3 here is CASSRQGTTYEQYF. The CDR3 region has the DNA TGTGCCAGCAGCCGACAGGGAACTACCTACGAGCAGTACTTC.

This clonotype has only a few counts. This chain uses TRBV12-3 or TRBV12-4 with TRBJ2-7; D gene unclear. V was pared by 1 base and J by 5 bases, with 9 bases between. CDR3 size: 13 residues. The CDR3 sequence is CASSLGESDEQYV. As DNA, the CDR3 is TGTGCCAGCAGTTTAGGCGAGTCCGACGAGCAGTACGTC.